Each of the 24 T cell receptor beta chains below was sequenced from the same sample in a study of HIV-infected children after antiretroviral therapy interruption. Treatment specified: PENTA 11 planned treatment interruption arm or continuous ART arm. RNA-based 3' RACE libraries used unique molecular identifiers. TCRdb reprocessed the 3' RACE reads with MiXCR, giving one entry per CDR3 protein. The sample has around 47,000 distinct CDR3 sequences, 4.3% seen once. Sequencing was performed on CD45RA+ CD4+ T cells from PBMCs, pooled from several time points, taken from a donor given antiretroviral therapy, either interrupted or continuous. Specified subset: naive CD4+ CD45RA+ CD45RO- T cells. The source of these receptors is a pool of human donors with HIV.

There are many counts of this clonotype. This chain connects TRBV7-2 to TRBJ1-5, with 7 bases matching TRBD1. The germline CDR1 and CDR2 sequences are SGHTA and FQGNSA. This CDR3 contains 12 residues. V lost 3 bases, J lost 16 bases, and 9 bases stayed unmatched. CDR3 in DNA: TGTGCCAGCAGCTTCCCCGGGACAGCCCCTCATTTT. Translation gives CASSFPGTAPHF.

There are many counts of this clonotype. The V and J genes are TRBV12-3 or TRBV12-4 and TRBJ2-4; D is uncertain. The CDR3 consists of 14 residues. Trimming shortened V by 1 base and J by 2 bases, and 6 bases separated the two germline ends. CDR3 loop: CASSLEGTKNIQYF. For the CDR3, the DNA is TGTGCCAGCAGTTTAGAAGGTACCAAAAACATTCAGTACTTC.

This clonotype has a handful of counts. The DNA of the CDR3 is TGTGCCAGCAGCTTGGGAGCGGGGGGTAACAATGAGCAGTTCTTC. This encodes CASSLGAGGNNEQFF. The chain couples TRBV7-2 to TRBJ2-1; 9 bases fit TRBD2. Trimming cost V 3 bases and J 5 bases; bases outside gene matches: 5. This CDR3 has 15 amino acids. CDR1 is SGHTA, CDR2 FQGNSA, per germline.

This clonotype was seen ten or more times. The rearrangement links TRBV3-1 to TRBJ2-1; no clear D. Trimming left V 4 bases short and J 7 bases short, with 14 bases between. From germline, CDR1 is LGHDT and CDR2 YNNKEL (reference sequence). The CDR3 sequence is 14 residues long. The DNA for the CDR3 is TGTGCCAGCAGCCTTCGGACCCCCGGGAATGAGCAGTTCTTC. It is translated as CASSLRTPGNEQFF.

This clonotype has a count of ten or more. V usage is TRBV5-1 and J usage is TRBJ1-1; TRBD1 aligns across 9 bases. From germline, CDR1 is SGHRS and CDR2 YFSETQ. CDR3 size: 13 residues. V lost 3 bases, J lost 3 bases, and 0 bases stayed unmatched. CDR3: CASSWDRDTEAFF. Here the CDR3 DNA reads TGCGCCAGCAGCTGGGACAGGGACACTGAAGCTTTCTTT.

This clonotype was recorded many times. For the CDR3, the DNA is TGTGCCTGGAGTGTATCGACGGATAGCAATCAGCCCCAGCATTTT. As protein: CAWSVSTDSNQPQHF. The genes are TRBV30 and TRBJ1-5; no clear D. The V gene's germline CDR1 is GTSNPN and CDR2 SVGIG (reference sequence). With 0 bases removed from V and 0 bases from J, the gap between germline ends came to 9 bases. The CDR3 has 15 amino acids.

This clonotype was seen more than once but under ten times. The chain joins TRBV27 to TRBJ2-1; 8 bases match TRBD1. Germline V lookup: CDR1 MNHEY, CDR2 SMNVEV (reference sequence). The CDR3 has 15 residues. V gave up 0 bases and J gave up 7 bases; unmatched junction bases: 5. The chain's CDR3 is CASSLSRGRVNEQFF. In DNA form, the CDR3 reads TGTGCCAGCAGTTTATCCAGGGGGCGCGTAAATGAGCAGTTCTTC.

This clonotype came up many times. The CDR3 DNA follows: TGCAGCGGGACCGGGGGGTATACAGATACGCAGTATTTT. Protein product: CSGTGGYTDTQYF. The V and J genes are TRBV29-1 and TRBJ2-3; 7 bases match TRBD2. The trim removed 7 bases at V and 3 bases at J, leaving 7 bases unmatched. This CDR3 spans 13 amino acids. Looked up from germline, CDR1 is SQVTM and CDR2 is ANQGSEA.

Only a few counts were recorded for this clonotype. This rearrangement joins TRBV7-2 to TRBJ2-7; 14 bases line up with TRBD2. The CDR3 runs 15 residues. V was clipped by 5 bases and J by 3 bases; unmatched bases: 3. The germline gives CDR1 SGHTA, CDR2 FQGNSA. CDR3 in DNA: TGTGCCAGCAGCACGGGACTAGCGGGAGTCTACGAGCAGTACTTC. This translates into CASSTGLAGVYEQYF.

This clonotype was seen a handful of times. V usage is TRBV20-1 and J usage is TRBJ2-5, with no clear D. This CDR3 has 13 amino acids. Trimming shortened V by 1 base and J by 1 base, and 7 bases separated the two germline ends. The germline CDR1 and CDR2 sequences are DFQATT and SNEGSKA (reference sequence). CDR3 sequence (DNA): TGCAGTGCTAGAGGGCAGATCCAAGAGACCCAGTACTTC. It codes for CSARGQIQETQYF.

There are a few counts of this clonotype. This chain uses TRBV2 with TRBJ2-1; 7 bases align to TRBD1. Germline assignment: CDR1 SNHLY and CDR2 FYNNEI. V was clipped by 7 bases and J by 3 bases; unmatched bases: 6. CDR3 size: 14 residues. The CDR3 protein is CASIRDSFYNEQFF. The DNA for the CDR3 is TGTGCCAGCATCCGGGACAGCTTCTACAATGAGCAGTTCTTC.

This clonotype was seen a few times. J is TRBJ2-5 and V is TRBV20-1, with D unclear. CDR1 is DFQATT, CDR2 SNEGSKA, per germline (reference sequence). The V and J ends lost 3 bases and 5 bases respectively, with 4 bases between them. The CDR3 spans 10 residues. CDR3 region: CSARRETQYF. The CDR3 DNA is TGCAGTGCTAGGAGGGAGACCCAGTACTTC.

In this sample, this clonotype turned up many times. The chain is built from TRBV20-1 and TRBJ2-7, with 9 bases matching TRBD1. The CDR3 consists of 13 residues. CDR1 DFQATT and CDR2 SNEGSKA come from the germline V gene (reference sequence). The CDR3 region is CFLPGTGTYEQYF. As DNA, the CDR3 is TGCTTCCTGCCCGGGACAGGGACCTACGAGCAGTACTTC.

The chain couples TRBV20-1 to TRBJ2-3; 9 positions agree with TRBD1. The CDR3 covers 20 residues. V lost 5 bases to trimming and J lost 0 bases; unmatched junction nucleotides: 21. Germline CDR1 reads DFQATT; CDR2 reads SNEGSKA (reference sequence). DNA of the CDR3: TGCAGTGCTGAGCCCCGATCCACGGGACAGGGCTCTATTAGCACAGATACGCAGTATTTT. It translates to CSAEPRSTGQGSISTDTQYF.

This clonotype appeared many times. This chain links TRBV6-5 with TRBJ2-7; D is uncertain. Trimming removed 4 bases at V and 5 bases at J, with 18 bases between. Germline lookup yields CDR1 MNHEY and CDR2 SVGAGI. This CDR3 contains 15 residues. The CDR3 loop is CASSSGRDWLDEQYF. DNA for the CDR3: TGTGCCAGCAGTTCGGGTCGAGACTGGTTAGACGAGCAGTACTTC.

This sequence joins TRBV14 and TRBJ2-7; D unresolved. The germline V gene has CDR1 SGHDN and CDR2 FVKESK. The CDR3 runs to 13 residues. The V gene lost 6 bases and the J gene lost 2 bases, with 11 bases spanning the gap. The CDR3 loop is CASSQTRTYEQYF. CDR3 in DNA: TGTGCCAGCAGTCAAACCCGGACCTACGAGCAGTACTTC.

The table lists this clonotype with many counts. This chain uses TRBV30 with TRBJ1-2; D is undetermined. The V gene's germline CDR1 is GTSNPN and CDR2 SVGIG (reference sequence). This CDR3 comprises 14 residues. The ends were cut back, 5 bases at V and 1 base at J, with 14 bases in the middle. DNA for the CDR3: TGTGCCTGGGGGAGGCAGACGAATAACTATGGCTACACCTTC. This sequence encodes CAWGRQTNNYGYTF.

In this sample, this clonotype turned up many times. The rearrangement joins TRBV5-4 to TRBJ2-3; no clear D gene. The CDR3 is made up of 15 amino acids. V gave up 4 bases and J gave up 2 bases, with 14 bases separating them. Germline V gene lookup returns CDR1 SGHNT and CDR2 YYREEE (reference sequence). The CDR3: CASSPWGTATDTQYF. In nucleotides, the CDR3 is TGTGCCAGCAGCCCTTGGGGAACGGCCACAGATACGCAGTATTTT.

This clonotype was observed many times. V and J are TRBV11-3 and TRBJ1-1, with 9 nucleotides matching TRBD1. This CDR3 comprises 16 residues. V dropped 4 bases and J dropped 1; count of bases not matched to a gene: 7. From germline, CDR1 is SGHNT and CDR2 YENEEA. CDR3 region: CASSSGTGSRNTEAFF. CDR3 bases: TGTGCCAGCAGCTCAGGGACAGGGTCGAGGAACACTGAAGCTTTCTTT.

Ten or more counts support this clonotype. V gene TRBV18 combines with J gene TRBJ1-2; 8 bases map to TRBD1. This CDR3 has 13 amino acids. The germline V gene has CDR1 KGHSH and CDR2 LQKENI. Germline trimming cut 6 bases from V and 3 bases from J; bases unmatched to any gene: 3. In nucleotides, the CDR3 is TGTGCCAGCTCTCAGGACAGGGACTATGGCTACACCTTC. Protein: CASSQDRDYGYTF.

Concerning this clonotype: A read error may be the cause here, since a much bigger clone is one base away. This chain joins TRBV9 and TRBJ2-5; maybe TRBD1 (7 bases). CDR1 is SGDLS and CDR2 is YYNGEE in the germline V gene. The CDR3 runs 15 residues. The CDR3 DNA reads as TGTGCCAGCAGCGTAGAGAGGGGGCGGGAAGAGACCAAGTACTTC. Its protein is CASSVERGREETKYF. The complete variable domain, with remaining parts taken from reference TRBV9 and TRBJ2-5, reads DSGVTQTPKHLITATGQRVTLRCSPRSGDLSVYWYQQSLDQGLQFLIQYYNGEERAKGNILERFSAQQFPDLHSELNLSSLELGDSALYFCASSVERGREETKYFGPGTRLLVL.

This clonotype was observed many times. V and J are TRBV11-2 and TRBJ2-1; 7 nucleotides agree with TRBD2. The germline gives CDR1 SGHAT, CDR2 FQNNGV. The junction had 10 bases not matched to a gene; V was cut back by 4 bases and J by 7 bases. CDR3 size: 15 residues. In DNA form, the CDR3 reads TGTGCCAGCAGCTCGCCTTTTCGGGGGGTGAATGAGCAGTTCTTC. Its translation: CASSSPFRGVNEQFF.

A single count supports this clonotype. One base away lies a much larger clone, so this may be a sequencing read error. The chain uses TRBV28 and TRBJ2-7; the D gene could be TRBD1 or TRBD2 (5 bases each). Germline values: CDR1 MDHEN, CDR2 SYDVKM. The length of the CDR3 is 14 residues. The CDR3 DNA sequence: TGTGACAGCAGCCAAGGGACGGTCCCCTACGAGCAGTACTTC. Encoded protein: CDSSQGTVPYEQYF.

This clonotype appeared many times. CDR3 protein: CASSFGTGENGYTF. CDR3 in DNA: TGCGCCAGCAGCTTTGGGACAGGGGAAAATGGCTACACCTTC. V is TRBV5-1 and J is TRBJ1-2; 10 positions match TRBD1. Trimming at V came to 2 bases and at J to 6 bases, leaving 4 bases not matched to a gene. The CDR3 covers 14 residues. The germline V gene has CDR1 SGHRS and CDR2 YFSETQ.